This T cell receptor beta chain was sequenced for a study of T-cell reconstitution after alpha-beta-depleted transplantation in children. Study-level results: One year post-transplant, T-cell counts and diversity were largely derived from T cells produced anew.

Worth noting for this clonotype: Its antigen remains unknown.

Library preparation (for TCRbeta) was performed with unique molecular identifiers. TCRdb re-called the PCR reads with MiXCR, one entry per CDR3 protein. The repertoire has around 960,000 distinct CDR3 sequences, about 29% of them found once; the top ten carry more than 25%. The sequencing used PBMCs, mostly from graft donor cells, collected 360 days after TCRalphabeta/CD19-depleted stem cell transplant. This receptor was taken from a boy under three years old who had a stem cell transplant for SCID, so the T cells may come from the graft donor.

The CDR3 DNA follows: TGTGCCAGCAGTCGGAATTTAGGGGGGAACACTGAAGCTTTCTTT. Translation gives CASSRNLGGNTEAFF. The rearrangement joins TRBV3-1 to TRBJ1-1; the D gene is possibly TRBD1 (6 bases). The CDR3 length is 15 residues. The V end was cut by 6 bases, the J end by 1 base, with 15 bases between. CDR1 is LGHDT and CDR2 is YNNKEL in the germline V gene (reference sequence).